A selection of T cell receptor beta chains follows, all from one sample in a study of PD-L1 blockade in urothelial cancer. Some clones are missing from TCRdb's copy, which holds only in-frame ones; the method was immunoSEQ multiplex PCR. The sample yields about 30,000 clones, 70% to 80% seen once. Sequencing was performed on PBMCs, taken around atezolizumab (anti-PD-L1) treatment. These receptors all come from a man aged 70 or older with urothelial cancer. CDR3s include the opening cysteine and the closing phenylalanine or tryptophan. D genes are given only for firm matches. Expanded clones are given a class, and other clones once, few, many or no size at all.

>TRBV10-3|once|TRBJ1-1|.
CATRAGGARNTEAFF
TGTGCCACTAGGGCGGGGGGGGCGCGGAACACTGAAGCTTTCTTT
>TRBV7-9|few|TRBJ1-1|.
CASSTGNTEAFF
TGTGCCAGCAGCACAGGGAACACTGAAGCTTTCTTT
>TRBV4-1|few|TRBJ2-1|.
CASSQTQGRRHNEQFF
TGCGCCAGCAGCCAAACACAGGGTCGGAGGCACAATGAGCAGTTCTTC
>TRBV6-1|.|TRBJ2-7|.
CASSDPRGRGTYEQYF
TGTGCCAGCAGTGACCCACGGGGGAGAGGGACTTACGAGCAGTACTTC
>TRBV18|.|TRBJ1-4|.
CASSRTATNEKLFF
TGTGCCAGCTCACGGACAGCAACTAATGAAAAACTGTTTTTT
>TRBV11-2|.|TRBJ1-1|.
CASSLLSNAEAFF
TGTGCCAGCAGCTTACTCTCTAACGCTGAAGCTTTCTTT
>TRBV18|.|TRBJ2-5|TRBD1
CASSPPRAGGPRETQYF
TGTGCCAGCTCACCACCGAGGGCAGGGGGCCCACGGGAGACCCAGTACTTC
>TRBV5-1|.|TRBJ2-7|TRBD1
CASSLRADRGAHEQYF
TGCGCCAGCAGCTTGAGGGCCGACAGGGGGGCCCACGAGCAGTACTTC
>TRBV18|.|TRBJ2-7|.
CASSEIARGEQYF
TGTGCCAGCTCAGAAATTGCAAGGGGCGAGCAGTACTTC
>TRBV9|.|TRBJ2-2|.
CASSVLSGELFF
TGTGCCAGCAGCGTACTCTCCGGGGAGCTGTTTTTT
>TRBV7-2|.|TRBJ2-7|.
CASSLNGQASYEQYF
TGTGCCAGCAGCTTAAATGGGCAGGCCTCCTACGAGCAGTACTTC
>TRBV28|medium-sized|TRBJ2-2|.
CASSLLGGQTPLHNTGELFF
TGTGCCAGCAGTTTATTAGGAGGACAGACCCCCTTACATAACACCGGGGAGCTGTTTTTT
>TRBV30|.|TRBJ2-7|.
CASGLSDTTQQYF
TGTGCTTCGGGTCTATCGGACACCACACAGCAGTACTTC